The sample holds one count of the clone carrying this T cell receptor beta chain. Its target is not known. Germline assignment: CDR1 SGHRS and CDR2 YFSETQ. The CDR3 consists of 17 residues. V lost 1 base to trimming and J lost 3 bases; unmatched junction nucleotides: 12. In the PCR, 60 Vbeta and 13 Jbeta primers were used. Produced via immunoSEQ multiplex PCR; TCRdb's table is partial and in-frame only. The table records some 190,000 clones, about 85% of them present only once. These data come from a study of cytomegalovirus exposure and HLA in healthy donors. Study-wide points: When the data were analyzed later, several of the most significant clusters appeared to be linked to common viral pathogens. Immune exposure information available was restricted to CMV serostatus.

The chain has TRBV5-1 and TRBJ1-1; the match to TRBD1 covers 7 bases. The TCR originated in a boy between 2 and 15 years old in good health and CMV-seronegative. Sequenced input: PBMCs. In nucleotides, the CDR3 is TGCGCCAGCAGCTTGAGAAGGGGGCTAGGTGGGGACACTGAAGCTTTCTTT. Translation: CASSLRRGLGGDTEAFF.